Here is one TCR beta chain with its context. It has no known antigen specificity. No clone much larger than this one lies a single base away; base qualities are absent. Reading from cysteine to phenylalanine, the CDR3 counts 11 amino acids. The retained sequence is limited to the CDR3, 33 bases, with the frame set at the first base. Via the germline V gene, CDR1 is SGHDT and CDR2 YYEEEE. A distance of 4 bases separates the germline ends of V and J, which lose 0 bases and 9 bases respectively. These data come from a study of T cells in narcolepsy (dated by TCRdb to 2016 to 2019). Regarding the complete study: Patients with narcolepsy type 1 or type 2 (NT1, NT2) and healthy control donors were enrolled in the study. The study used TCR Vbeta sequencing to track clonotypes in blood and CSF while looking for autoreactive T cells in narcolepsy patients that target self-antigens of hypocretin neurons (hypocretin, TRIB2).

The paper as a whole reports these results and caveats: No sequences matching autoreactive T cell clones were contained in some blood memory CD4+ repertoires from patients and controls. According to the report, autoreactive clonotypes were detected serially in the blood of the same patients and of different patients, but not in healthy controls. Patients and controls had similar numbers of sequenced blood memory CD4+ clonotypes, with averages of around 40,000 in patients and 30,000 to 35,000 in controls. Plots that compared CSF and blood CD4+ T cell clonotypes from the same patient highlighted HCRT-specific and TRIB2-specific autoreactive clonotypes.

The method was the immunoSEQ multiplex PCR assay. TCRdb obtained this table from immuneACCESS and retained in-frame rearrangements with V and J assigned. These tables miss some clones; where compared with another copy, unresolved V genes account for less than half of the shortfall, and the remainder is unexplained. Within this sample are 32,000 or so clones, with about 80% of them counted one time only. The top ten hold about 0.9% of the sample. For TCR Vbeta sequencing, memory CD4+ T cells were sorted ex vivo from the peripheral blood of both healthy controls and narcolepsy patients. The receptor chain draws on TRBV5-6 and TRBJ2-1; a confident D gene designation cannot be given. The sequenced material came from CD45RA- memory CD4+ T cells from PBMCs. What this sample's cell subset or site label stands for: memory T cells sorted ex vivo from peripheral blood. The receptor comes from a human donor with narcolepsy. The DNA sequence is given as TGTGCCAGCAGCTTGGCTATTGAGCAGTTCTTC. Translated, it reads CASSLAIEQFF.